This T cell receptor (beta chain) was observed in a study of blood T cell repertoires in COVID-19. Measured with immunoSEQ multiplex PCR; TCRdb has only the in-frame clones, and not every one. The data show some 300,000 clones, with about nine tenths seen just once and over 3.5% held by the top ten. The germline V gene has CDR1 SGHNT and CDR2 YYREEE (reference sequence). This CDR3 comprises 14 residues. V lost 2 bases, J lost 2 bases, and 3 bases stayed unmatched. This chain links TRBV5-4 with TRBJ1-2, with 7 bases matching TRBD1. This TCR was recovered from a young man who had recovered from COVID-19. Sequences were obtained from PBMCs or T cells enriched from blood (not recorded which). CDR3 sequence reads: CASSLPGQNYGYTF. In DNA form, the CDR3 reads TGTGCCAGCAGCTTACCGGGACAGAACTATGGCTACACCTTC.